This TCR beta chain was sequenced for a study of control samples from healthy donors and cancer patients. This CDR3 spans 15 amino acids. Germline V gene data show CDR1 as SNHLY and CDR2 as FYNNEI. Unmatched junction bases numbered 6, after V lost 7 bases and J lost 0 bases. Assay used: immunoSEQ multiplex PCR; TCRdb lists only in-frame clones, some missing. The top ten hold roughly 13% of the sample, which has 100,000 or so clones, 83% seen once. This receptor was obtained from a woman in her fifties or sixties in good health. Sequencing input: blood. The rearrangement joins TRBV2 to TRBJ2-1; 7 bases map to TRBD2. The CDR3 reads CASKGTGGSYNEQFF. The CDR3 DNA reads TGTGCCAGCAAAGGTACGGGGGGCTCCTACAATGAGCAGTTCTTC.